Detailed here is one T cell receptor beta chain. Trimming cost V 2 bases and J 6 bases, with 14 bases left between them. The length of the CDR3 is 15 residues. Looked up from germline, CDR1 is MNHNS and CDR2 is SASEGT. The sample is drawn from a study of blood T cell repertoires in COVID-19. Study in general: Italy, Spain and the United States were the sources of the convalescent and acute COVID-19 samples. PBMCs, B-cell-depleted T cells, or T cells were the source of the cDNA or gDNA that made up the material.

Under the authors' procedure: From reference gene primer amplification, estimates of nucleated cell counts were derived. This table comes from immunoSEQ multiplex PCR, and its TCRdb copy is limited to in-frame clones, with some not included. V, J and clone size derive from that table, while D and trimming were established from the DNA sequence. Of 250,000 to 350,000 clones listed, 75% to 90% are singletons. J is TRBJ2-1 and V is TRBV6-1; a possible D gene is TRBD1 (6 bases). The sample taken for sequencing was peripheral blood. The receptor's source is a woman in her 30s with active or convalescent COVID-19. The CDR3 spells CASSEQGGVGNEQFF. The CDR3 DNA sequence: TGTGCCAGCAGTGAACAAGGGGGAGTTGGCAATGAGCAGTTCTTC.